This T cell receptor beta chain was recovered during a study of siplizumab effects on memory and regulatory T cells. CDR3 size: 16 residues. The V gene's germline CDR1 is MNHEY and CDR2 SMNVEV (reference sequence). V was shortened by 3 bases and J by 0 bases, with 14 bases between the two germline ends. Some 10^5 TCR templates were measured in each sample. The repertoire was sequenced with immunoSEQ multiplex PCR; TCRdb's copy has only in-frame clones and lacks some. The sample consists of 90,000 to 110,000 clones, roughly 91% of them appearing once. About this clone: Antigen unknown.

Notes on the study in general: Reactions containing siplizumab showed mappable alloreactive CD4+ clones averaging 68.8% Treg-derived, versus around 26% in controls. Memory cells that were CD4+ and unstimulated gave rise to alloreactive sequences, which siplizumab significantly reduced. Proliferating Tregs from siplizumab cultures lacked functional confirmation of suppression.

The sequenced sample was CD4+ T cells sorted from blood. This TCR derives from a human donor in good health. The chain combines TRBV27 with TRBJ1-2; D is possibly TRBD1 (5 bases). CDR3 in amino acids: CASSLDTRAANYGYTF. The CDR3 DNA reads as TGTGCCAGCAGTTTGGACACGAGGGCGGCTAACTATGGCTACACCTTC.